The 27 T cell receptor beta chains presented below share a single source sample, sequenced in a study of T cell responses to AZD1222 COVID-19 vaccine. Clones were sequenced by immunoSEQ multiplex PCR, and TCRdb holds only the in-frame ones, with some missing. The table includes around 190,000 clones, 94% detected once. The sequencing used peripheral blood, collected 28 days after the second AZD1222 dose. All receptors derive from an adult who received the AZD1222 COVID-19 vaccine.

The rearrangement links TRBV6-1 to TRBJ1-1, with D unresolved. V was shortened by 3 bases and J by 0 bases, with 8 bases between the two germline ends. There are 14 residues in the CDR3. Germline CDR1 reads MNHNS; CDR2 reads SASEGT. The CDR3 coding sequence is TGTGCCAGCAGTGACCAGTATATGAACACTGAAGCTTTCTTT. Its translation: CASSDQYMNTEAFF.

The rearrangement uses TRBV7-9 and TRBJ1-5; 8 bases match TRBD1. The germline V gene encodes CDR1 SEHNR and CDR2 FQNEAQ (reference sequence). V was clipped by 1 base and J by 6 bases; unmatched bases: 11. The CDR3 contains 17 residues. CDR3 protein: CASSLGAAGTGLQPQHF. CDR3 coding DNA: TGTGCCAGCAGCTTAGGCGCCGCCGGGACAGGTCTTCAGCCCCAGCATTTT.

The chain couples TRBV7-6 to TRBJ1-6; 8 bases are shared with TRBD1. The CDR3 covers 15 residues. Germline values: CDR1 SGHVS, CDR2 FNYEAQ. With 6 bases clipped from V and 8 bases from J, the junction kept 9 bases outside the gene matches. This CDR3 is CASSRTGWSDSPLHF. The CDR3 DNA reads as TGTGCCAGCAGTCGGACAGGGTGGTCGGATTCACCCCTCCACTTT.

The V call is TRBV10-3, the J call TRBJ1-4; 9 bases match TRBD1. The V segment lost 6 bases and the J segment 4 bases; nucleotides outside the gene matches: 3. The CDR3 runs to 14 residues. Germline CDR1 reads ENHRY; CDR2 reads SYGVKD. This chain's CDR3 is CAISRQGGNEKLFF. The CDR3 DNA reads as TGTGCCATCAGCAGACAGGGGGGTAATGAAAAACTGTTTTTT.

The chain is built from TRBV5-5 and TRBJ2-7, with D tentatively TRBD1 (7 bases). There are 15 residues in the CDR3. From germline, CDR1 is SGHKS and CDR2 YYEKEE (reference sequence). Trimming cost V 2 bases and J 4 bases, with 16 bases left between them. CDR3 region: CASSFRQGGPYEQYF. The CDR3 bases are TGTGCCAGCAGCTTTCGACAGGGAGGCCCTTACGAGCAGTACTTC. The entire variable domain, with the rest obtained from reference TRBV5-5 and TRBJ2-7, is as follows: DAGVTQSPTHLIKTRGQQVTLRCSPISGHKSVSWYQQVLGQGPQFIFQYYEKEERGRGNFPDRFSARQFPNYSSELNVNALLLGDSALYLCASSFRQGGPYEQYFGPGTRLTVT.

The chain is built from TRBV29-1 and TRBJ1-3; D perhaps matches TRBD1 (5 bases). The germline gives CDR1 SQVTM, CDR2 ANQGSEA. This CDR3 has 16 residues. V lost 6 bases and J 0 bases, leaving 18 bases between the germline ends. The CDR3 protein is CSVLGTEGTSGNTIYF. In DNA form, the CDR3 reads TGCAGCGTGCTTGGGACGGAGGGGACCTCTGGAAACACCATATATTTT. Full variable domain (outside the CDR3, taken from reference TRBV29-1 and TRBJ1-3): SAVISQKPSRDICQRGTSLTIQCQVDSQVTMMFWYRQQPGQSLTLIATANQGSEATYESGFVIDKFPISRPNLTFSTLTVSNMSPEDSSIYLCSVLGTEGTSGNTIYFGEGSWLTVV.

The chain recombines TRBV5-4 with TRBJ2-5, with D possibly TRBD1 on 6 matching bases. Trimming took off 5 bases at V and 4 bases at J, with 12 bases between the two ends. The CDR3 has 13 residues. Germline-derived CDR1 and CDR2 are SGHNT and YYREEE (reference sequence). Written as DNA, the CDR3 is TGTGCCAGCAGGCCAGGGGCTTTAGAGACCCAGTACTTC. Its protein is CASRPGALETQYF.

This clone appeared a few times. The J gene is TRBJ2-1, the V gene TRBV2; 10 bases are shared with TRBD2. The CDR3 spans 14 residues. Trimming took 7 bases from V and 9 from J; bases not matched to a gene: 9. The germline V gene encodes CDR1 SNHLY and CDR2 FYNNEI. The CDR3 DNA sequence: TGTGCCAGCATTGTGCCTAGCGGGAGAGGTGAGCAGTTCTTC. Its translation: CASIVPSGRGEQFF.

The chain has TRBV4-2 and TRBJ2-1; 9 nucleotides align to TRBD2. There are 18 residues in the CDR3. The trim removed 0 bases at V and 3 bases at J, leaving 9 bases unmatched. The germline CDR1 and CDR2 sequences are LGHNA and YNFKEQ. The CDR3 loop reads CASSQERLADENYNEQFF. The CDR3 region has the DNA TGTGCCAGCAGCCAAGAACGACTAGCGGATGAAAACTACAATGAGCAGTTCTTC.

This clone is a singleton in its sample. V and J are TRBV28 and TRBJ1-4, with D unclear. The germline CDR1 and CDR2 sequences are MDHEN and SYDVKM. This CDR3 has 12 amino acids. The V gene lost 7 bases and the J gene lost 7 bases, with 10 bases spanning the gap. The chain's CDR3 is CASTSLGEKLFF. In nucleotides, the CDR3 is TGTGCCAGCACGTCGTTGGGTGAAAAACTGTTTTTT.

This rearrangement joins TRBV19 to TRBJ1-5; a possible D gene is TRBD1 (6 bases). V gave up 3 bases and J gave up 7 bases, with 13 bases separating them. Germline values: CDR1 LNHDA, CDR2 SQIVND (reference sequence). The CDR3 loop spans 14 amino acids. The CDR3 loop is CASSIVQGRQPQHF. The CDR3 DNA follows: TGTGCCAGTAGTATCGTACAGGGTAGACAGCCCCAGCATTTT.

This chain links TRBV6-5 with TRBJ1-6; tentatively, D is TRBD1 (5 bases). V lost 5 bases and J lost 7, with 12 bases in between. The CDR3 loop spans 14 amino acids. The germline V gene has CDR1 MNHEY and CDR2 SVGAGI. The CDR3 loop reads CASSRDRENSPLHF. CDR3 DNA sequence: TGTGCCAGCAGTAGAGACAGAGAGAATTCACCCCTCCACTTT.

V and J are TRBV27 and TRBJ1-5, with D unresolved. Germline CDR1 reads MNHEY; CDR2 reads SMNVEV (reference sequence). The V and J ends lost 0 bases and 0 bases respectively, with 12 bases between them. CDR3 length equals 17 residues. CDR3 loop: CASSLSVETYSNQPQHF. CDR3 nucleotides: TGTGCCAGCAGTTTATCAGTAGAGACATATAGCAATCAGCCCCAGCATTTT.

The chain is built from TRBV27 and TRBJ1-1; TRBD1 matches at 9 bases. CDR3 length equals 15 residues. Germline values: CDR1 MNHEY, CDR2 SMNVEV (reference sequence). J lost 4 bases, V lost 5 bases, and 8 bases had no gene match. The CDR3 nucleotides read TGTGCCAGCAGTCCCCAGACAGGGGGAGGCACTGAAGCTTTCTTT. This sequence encodes CASSPQTGGGTEAFF.

The chain is built from TRBV7-2 and TRBJ2-3; D is unclear. The CDR3 totals 12 residues. Germline lookup yields CDR1 SGHTA and CDR2 FQGNSA. V was trimmed by 5 bases and J by 7 bases, leaving 10 bases between them. The CDR3 DNA is TGTGCCAGCAGCCTGGCGAGGAATACGCAGTATTTT. Its translation: CASSLARNTQYF.

This rearrangement joins TRBV19 to TRBJ2-1; TRBD2 aligns across 12 bases. V was clipped by 4 bases and J by 3 bases; unmatched bases: 4. Germline loops: CDR1 LNHDA, CDR2 SQIVND (reference sequence). CDR3 length: 16 amino acids. The CDR3 reads CASSTGTSGYYNEQFF. In DNA form, the CDR3 reads TGTGCCAGTAGTACCGGGACTAGCGGGTACTACAATGAGCAGTTCTTC.

This sequence joins TRBV2 and TRBJ2-7, with TRBD1 matching over 10 bases. This CDR3 comprises 15 residues. V lost 6 bases, J lost 1 base, and 6 bases stayed unmatched. Germline CDR1 and CDR2: SNHLY and FYNNEI. The CDR3 region is CASREDRGISYEQYF. CDR3 nucleotide sequence: TGTGCCAGCAGAGAGGACAGGGGGATATCCTACGAGCAGTACTTC.

This chain links TRBV6-5 with TRBJ2-3, with 9 bases matching TRBD1. Per the germline V gene, CDR1 is MNHEY and CDR2 is SVGAGI. The CDR3 consists of 12 residues. V gave up 6 bases and J gave up 6 bases; unmatched junction bases: 1. DNA of the CDR3: TGTGCCAGCAGCGGACAGGGGGATACGCAGTATTTT. Amino acids: CASSGQGDTQYF.

The table lists this clone with a few counts. This chain uses TRBV14 with TRBJ1-1, with D maybe TRBD1 (5 bases). The CDR3 consists of 16 residues. Germline V gene data show CDR1 as SGHDN and CDR2 as FVKESK. Between the trimmed V and J ends, which lost 0 bases and 4 bases, there was a span of 15 bases. The chain's CDR3 is CASSQDLGGVSTEAFF. The CDR3 coding sequence is TGTGCCAGCAGCCAAGATCTTGGGGGGGTAAGCACTGAAGCTTTCTTT. The variable domain in full, with the rest retrieved from reference TRBV14 and TRBJ1-1, is EAGVTQFPSHSVIEKGQTVTLRCDPISGHDNLYWYRRVMGKEIKFLLHFVKESKQDESGMPNNRFLAERTGGTYSTLKVQPAELEDSGVYFCASSQDLGGVSTEAFFGQGTRLTVV.

This clone was seen once. The genes are TRBV7-3 and TRBJ2-2; no reliable D call. V was trimmed by 6 bases and J by 4 bases, leaving 9 bases between them. The CDR3 length is 13 residues. CDR1 and CDR2 from the germline V gene are SGHTA and FQGTGA. CDR3 protein: CASRKEGTGELFF. In DNA form, the CDR3 reads TGTGCCAGCAGAAAAGAAGGCACCGGGGAGCTGTTTTTT.

This rearrangement joins TRBV13 to TRBJ2-3; 9 bases fit TRBD2. CDR3 length: 17 amino acids. Germline CDR1 and CDR2: PRHDT and FYEKMQ (reference sequence). V was pared by 4 bases and J by 4 bases, with 12 bases of the junction left unmatched. The CDR3, as DNA: TGTGCCAGCAGCTCCCCCCTATTGGGCGGGGGGGCAGATACGCAGTATTTT. Amino acid sequence: CASSSPLLGGGADTQYF.

CDR3: CASTPGMGSEQYF. The DNA for the CDR3 is TGCGCCAGCACCCCGGGGATGGGATCCGAGCAGTACTTC. The V and J genes are TRBV23-1 and TRBJ2-7; D may be TRBD2 (5 bases). TRBV23-1 is designated an ORF whose function remains uncertain. Trimming cost V 7 bases and J 6 bases, with 16 bases left between them. The CDR3 is made up of 13 amino acids.

This chain connects TRBV5-6 to TRBJ1-5, with D perhaps TRBD1 (5 bases). Trimming took off 2 bases at V and 3 bases at J, with 9 bases between the two ends. The germline V gene encodes CDR1 SGHDT and CDR2 YYEEEE. The CDR3 sequence is 14 residues long. The CDR3 region is CASSFGTLNQPQHF. CDR3 coding DNA: TGTGCCAGCAGCTTCGGGACTCTCAATCAGCCCCAGCATTTT.

V is TRBV5-1 and J is TRBJ1-1; D possibly corresponds to TRBD1 (5 bases). Between the trimmed V and J ends, which lost 0 bases and 2 bases, there was a span of 14 bases. This CDR3 spans 16 amino acids. Looked up from germline, CDR1 is SGHRS and CDR2 is YFSETQ. Here the CDR3 reads CASSLVGGWANTEAFF. For the CDR3, the DNA is TGCGCCAGCAGCTTGGTGGGGGGTTGGGCCAACACTGAAGCTTTCTTT.

This sequence joins TRBV5-1 and TRBJ1-3; 10 bases are a match to TRBD1. The length of the CDR3 is 17 residues. V shed 2 bases, J shed 4 bases, and the junction held 9 bases outside the gene matches. The germline V gene has CDR1 SGHRS and CDR2 YFSETQ. The CDR3 DNA sequence: TGCGCCAGCAGCTTAAACCCGGGACAGGGGAGAGGAAACACCATATATTTT. As protein: CASSLNPGQGRGNTIYF.

The chain uses TRBV5-6 and TRBJ1-6; a possible D gene is TRBD1 (5 bases). This CDR3 has 15 residues. The germline gives CDR1 SGHDT, CDR2 YYEEEE. V lost 2 bases and J 9 bases, leaving 15 bases between the germline ends. CDR3 bases: TGTGCCAGCAGCTTCAGTCAGGGCTGGGGTTCACCCCTCCACTTT. It is translated as CASSFSQGWGSPLHF. The full variable domain, in which reference TRBV5-6 and TRBJ1-6 provide the parts outside the CDR3, is DAGVTQSPTHLIKTRGQQVTLRCSPKSGHDTVSWYQQALGQGPQFIFQYYEEEERQRGNFPDRFSGHQFPNYSSELNVNALLLGDSALYLCASSFSQGWGSPLHFGNGTRLTVT.

The gene calls are TRBV7-6 and TRBJ1-2; D remains unclear. The CDR3 is made up of 17 amino acids. The ends were cut back, 4 bases at V and 6 bases at J, with 24 bases in the middle. Germline values: CDR1 SGHVS, CDR2 FNYEAQ. CDR3 bases: TGTGCCAGCAGCTCGCAGTTCCTCAGATCGGGGTCGCATGGCTACACCTTC. It codes for CASSSQFLRSGSHGYTF.